These 18 T cell receptor beta chains came from one sample sequenced in a study of regulatory T cells in long-lasting Graves disease. Arm-PCR with iRepertoire HTBI primers amplified the CDR3 regions for these TCR beta libraries. TCRdb re-analysed the multiplex PCR reads in MiXCR, keeping a single row per CDR3 protein. This table holds roughly 420,000 distinct CDR3 sequences, approximately 15% found once. The time point is: newly diagnosed GD, antithyroid drugs for less than 3 months. PBMC-extracted RNA yielded the TCR library. The data also belong to a second study, concerning T cells in Graves' hyperthyroidism and ophthalmopathy.

Sequencing used peripheral blood mononuclear cells (PBMCs), obtained at new diagnosis, from a patient treated with antithyroid drugs. Receptor source: a woman between 50 and 59 years old with Graves disease.

This clonotype was observed at least ten times. The J gene is TRBJ1-5, the V gene TRBV28, with 7 bases matching TRBD1. From germline, CDR1 is MDHEN and CDR2 SYDVKM. J gave up 1 base and V 3 bases, and 21 bases lay outside the gene matches. The CDR3 spans 21 residues. CDR3: CASSLITQETPGGKSNQPQHF. The CDR3 coding sequence is TGTGCCAGCAGTTTGATTACCCAAGAGACCCCAGGGGGGAAAAGCAATCAGCCCCAGCATTTT.

This clonotype has only one observation. A read error may be the cause here, since a much bigger clone is one base away. This chain links TRBV27 with TRBJ2-7, with a tentative D call TRBD2 (6 bases). Between the trimmed V and J ends, which lost 0 bases and 11 bases, there was a span of 17 bases. The CDR3 covers 14 residues. Germline V gene data show CDR1 as MNHEY and CDR2 as SMNVEV (reference sequence). The CDR3 sequence is CASSLSVASERKYF. DNA of the CDR3: TGTGCCAGCAGTTTATCGGTTGCTAGCGAGAGGAAGTACTTC.

This clonotype was counted at least ten times. The rearrangement links TRBV7-3 to TRBJ2-2, with D uncertain. This CDR3 comprises 13 residues. The V and J ends lost 0 bases and 2 bases respectively, with 1 base between them. Germline CDR1 SGHTA, CDR2 FQGTGA. The CDR3 DNA is TGTGCCAGCAGCTTAACCAACACCGGGGAGCTGTTTTTT. Protein product: CASSLTNTGELFF.

V gene TRBV5-1 combines with J gene TRBJ2-6; D possibly corresponds to TRBD1 (5 bases). The CDR3 totals 17 residues. V was cut by 2 bases and J by 0 bases, with 12 bases left in between. Per the germline V gene, CDR1 is SGHRS and CDR2 is YFSETQ. DNA of the CDR3: TGCGCCAGCAGCTTAGACAGATCTCACTCTGGGGCCAACGTCCTGACTTTC. As protein: CASSLDRSHSGANVLTF.

This clonotype showed up many times. V is TRBV28 and J is TRBJ2-3; 7 bases match TRBD2. Losses at the gene ends were 3 bases for V and 2 bases for J; bases not matched to a gene: 2. Germline-derived CDR1 and CDR2 are MDHEN and SYDVKM. This CDR3 has 14 residues. CDR3 in DNA: TGTGCCAGCAGTTTCGGGACTATCACAGATACGCAGTATTTT. It translates to CASSFGTITDTQYF.

This clonotype was found many times. This chain connects TRBV5-1 to TRBJ2-3; 7 nucleotides agree with TRBD2. Germline V CDR1 and CDR2: SGHRS, YFSETQ. After removal of 3 bases from V and 5 bases from J, the junction contained 12 bases not matched to a gene. The CDR3 runs 16 residues. The CDR3 protein is CASSWGGTGARDTQYF. The CDR3 nucleotides are TGCGCCAGCAGCTGGGGGGGGACCGGTGCACGAGATACGCAGTATTTT.

The chain recombines TRBV5-1 with TRBJ2-1, with a weak D call TRBD1 (5 bases). V was cut by 4 bases and J by 0 bases, with 14 bases left in between. Germline V CDR1 and CDR2: SGHRS, YFSETQ. CDR3 size: 16 residues. This CDR3 is CASSILRQSSYNEQFF. Written as DNA, the CDR3 is TGCGCCAGCAGCATCCTTCGACAGAGCTCCTACAATGAGCAGTTCTTC. Using reference TRBV5-1 and TRBJ2-1 for the parts outside the CDR3, the full variable domain is KAGVTQTPRYLIKTRGQQVTLSCSPISGHRSVSWYQQTPGQGLQFLFEYFSETQRNKGNFPGRFSGRQFSNSRSEMNVSTLELGDSALYLCASSILRQSSYNEQFFGPGTRLTVL.

This clonotype was counted between two and nine times. A read error may explain this, as a much larger clone is one base away. The V gene is TRBV30, the J gene TRBJ2-1; D uncertain. In germline, CDR1 is GTSNPN, CDR2 SVGIG (reference sequence). The CDR3 runs to 12 residues. Trimming pared 0 bases from V and 4 bases from J, leaving 4 bases between. Written as DNA, the CDR3 is TGTGCCTGGAGTGTGGGTTACAATGAGCAGTTCTTC. Amino acids: CAWSVGYNEQFF.

This clonotype was found many times. This rearrangement joins TRBV11-2 to TRBJ2-7; D is uncertain. The germline CDR1 and CDR2 sequences are SGHAT and FQNNGV. Trimming left V 0 bases short and J 0 bases short, with 3 bases between. The CDR3 sequence is 13 residues long. The CDR3 region is CASSLESSYEQYF. The CDR3 nucleotides are TGTGCCAGCAGCTTAGAATCCTCCTACGAGCAGTACTTC.

The chain recombines TRBV10-2 with TRBJ2-1, with D tentatively TRBD2 (5 bases). The ends were cut back, 3 bases at V and 5 bases at J, with 14 bases in the middle. Germline-derived CDR1 and CDR2 are WSHSY and SAAADI. The CDR3 has 15 residues. CDR3 in DNA: TGCGCCAGCAGTGAATGGGAAAGGAGGCACAATGAGCAGTTCTTC. Translating it yields CASSEWERRHNEQFF.

This clonotype was found many times. The CDR3 bases are TGTGCCAGCAGCCACCGACGCACCAGCTCCTACGAGCAGTACTTC. This translates into CASSHRRTSSYEQYF. The chain has TRBV5-5 and TRBJ2-7, with unresolved D. This CDR3 has 15 amino acids. Trimming shortened V by 4 bases and J by 0 bases, and 14 bases separated the two germline ends. Germline V gene sequence: CDR1 SGHKS, CDR2 YYEKEE (reference sequence).

This rearrangement joins TRBV20-1 to TRBJ2-2; D possibly corresponds to TRBD2 (7 bases). Germline V CDR1 and CDR2: DFQATT, SNEGSKA (reference sequence). The V end was cut by 0 bases, the J end by 7 bases, with 15 bases between. The CDR3 consists of 15 residues. The chain's CDR3 is CSARDFGGLDGELFF. The CDR3, as DNA: TGCAGTGCTAGAGATTTCGGGGGGCTAGACGGGGAGCTGTTTTTT.

This clonotype was detected only a few times. The chain couples TRBV5-1 to TRBJ1-2; D is uncertain. This CDR3 spans 14 amino acids. The germline gives CDR1 SGHRS, CDR2 YFSETQ. V lost 0 bases and J 4 bases, leaving 10 bases between the germline ends. This CDR3 is CASSLAEVTYGYTF. The DNA of the CDR3 is TGCGCCAGCAGCTTGGCCGAGGTAACCTATGGCTACACCTTC. The entire variable domain, with the rest obtained from reference TRBV5-1 and TRBJ1-2, is as follows: KAGVTQTPRYLIKTRGQQVTLSCSPISGHRSVSWYQQTPGQGLQFLFEYFSETQRNKGNFPGRFSGRQFSNSRSEMNVSTLELGDSALYLCASSLAEVTYGYTFGSGTRLTVV.

The table lists this clonotype with a few counts. The chain combines TRBV6-2 or TRBV6-3 with TRBJ2-1; TRBD2 matches at 10 bases. Germline assignment: CDR1 MNHEY and CDR2 SVGEGT. CDR3 length: 18 residues. With V trimmed by 0 bases and J by 8 bases, 13 bases remained unmatched. The CDR3 spells CASSYSTKREGLYDEQFF. CDR3 bases: TGTGCCAGCAGTTACTCGACTAAGCGGGAGGGCCTGTACGATGAGCAGTTCTTC.

On this clonotype: This may stem from a read error, because a much larger clone lies one nucleotide away. This chain uses TRBV6-5 with TRBJ2-7; D might be TRBD2 (6 bases). This CDR3 is 15 amino acids long. Germline V CDR1 and CDR2: MNHEY, SVGAGI. The CDR3 loop is CASSSPRDSKYEQHF. CDR3 coding DNA: TGTGCCAGCAGTTCCCCCCGGGACTCTAAATACGAGCAGCACTTC.

This clonotype has more than one count but fewer than ten. This chain uses TRBV19 with TRBJ1-2, with D possibly matching TRBD1 (6 bases). Trimming pared 7 bases from V and 4 bases from J, leaving 19 bases between. Looked up from germline, CDR1 is LNHDA and CDR2 is SQIVND (reference sequence). This CDR3 is 15 amino acids long. Written as DNA, the CDR3 is TGTGCCAGTAAGGGCTACAGGGCCTTAGGCTATGGCTACACCTTC. As protein: CASKGYRALGYGYTF.

This clonotype was seen at least ten times. The genes are TRBV28 and TRBJ2-1, with 14 bases fitting TRBD2. Germline CDR1 MDHEN, CDR2 SYDVKM. V shed 6 bases, J shed 7 bases, and the junction held 11 bases outside the gene matches. CDR3 length: 17 residues. The CDR3 DNA sequence: TGTGCCAGCAGGGGGACTAGCGGGAGTCTTGGGGGAAATGAGCAGTTCTTC. Translating it yields CASRGTSGSLGGNEQFF.

The table lists this clonotype with many counts. The rearrangement links TRBV28 to TRBJ2-7, with D possibly TRBD2 on 6 matching bases. CDR3 length: 13 amino acids. Per germline, CDR1 MDHEN and CDR2 SYDVKM. Trimming removed 4 bases at V and 5 bases at J, with 12 bases between. The CDR3: CASSSSWGDEQYF. Here the CDR3 DNA reads TGTGCCAGCAGTTCAAGCTGGGGGGACGAGCAGTACTTC.